This is a list of T cell receptor beta chains from one sample in a study of shared clonotypes between healthy human individuals. Measured with immunoSEQ multiplex PCR; TCRdb has only the in-frame clones, and not every one. The sample records hundreds of thousands of clones, about 96% being singletons. Sequencing used naive CD4+ T cells sorted from blood. The source of these receptors is a woman aged 25 to 39 in good health. The conserved cysteine and the conserved F or W are not part of the CDR3 here. A D gene is named only where the DNA matches it firmly.

D: NA; V: TRBV29-1; CDR3: SVADYEQY
D: NA; V: TRBV6-1; CDR3: ASMRGRATNYGYT
D: TRBD1; V: TRBV29-1; CDR3: SAPSGTGGNYGYT
D: NA; V: TRBV7-8; CDR3: ASSFAGSYNEQF
D: NA; V: TRBV7-2; CDR3: ASSLRLISGNTIY
D: NA; V: TRBV5-4; CDR3: ASSPMGGGGTNYNEQF
D: NA; V: TRBV11-2; CDR3: ASSFRRGGSNTGELF
D: TRBD1; V: TRBV5-1; CDR3: ASSLGWTGYEQY
D: NA; V: TRBV5-1; CDR3: ASSLASKSSENTEAF
D: NA; V: TRBV5-4; CDR3: ASGLLEQETQY
D: NA; V: TRBV5-6; CDR3: ASSLAGGLRSTDTQY